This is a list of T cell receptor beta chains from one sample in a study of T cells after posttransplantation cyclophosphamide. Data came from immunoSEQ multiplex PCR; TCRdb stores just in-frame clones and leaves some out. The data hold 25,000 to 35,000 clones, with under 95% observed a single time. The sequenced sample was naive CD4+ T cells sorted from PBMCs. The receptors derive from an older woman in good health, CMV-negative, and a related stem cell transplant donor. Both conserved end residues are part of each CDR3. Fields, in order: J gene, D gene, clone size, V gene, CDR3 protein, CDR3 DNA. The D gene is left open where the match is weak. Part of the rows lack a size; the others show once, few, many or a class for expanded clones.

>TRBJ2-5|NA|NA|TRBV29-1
CSVEDLGETQYF
TGCAGCGTTGAAGATCTCGGAGAGACCCAGTACTTC
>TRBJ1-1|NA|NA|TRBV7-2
CASSPSGGARVAFF
TGTGCCAGCAGCCCCTCTGGGGGCGCGAGAGTCGCTTTCTTT
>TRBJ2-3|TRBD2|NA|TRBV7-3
CASSLSPGTSGSFTTDTQYF
TGTGCCAGCAGCCTCTCCCCCGGGACTAGCGGGAGTTTCACTACAGATACGCAGTATTTT
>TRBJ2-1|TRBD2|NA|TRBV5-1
CASSFPSGGANEQFF
TGCGCCAGCAGCTTCCCTAGCGGGGGGGCCAATGAGCAGTTCTTC
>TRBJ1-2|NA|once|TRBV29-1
CSVERGERLKGGYTF
TGCAGCGTTGAAAGGGGCGAACGATTAAAGGGTGGCTACACCTTC
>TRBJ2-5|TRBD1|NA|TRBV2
CASSLQGQETQYF
TGTGCCAGCAGTCTACAGGGGCAAGAGACCCAGTACTTC
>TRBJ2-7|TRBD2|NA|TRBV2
CAISGGGTSHEQYF
TGTGCCATATCCGGGGGTGGGACTAGCCACGAGCAGTACTTC
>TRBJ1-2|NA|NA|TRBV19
CASSQGYYGYTF
TGTGCCAGTAGTCAGGGTTACTATGGCTACACCTTC
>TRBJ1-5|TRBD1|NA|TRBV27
CASSPLGTGGNQPQHF
TGTGCCAGCAGTCCGCTCGGGACAGGGGGCAATCAGCCCCAGCATTTT
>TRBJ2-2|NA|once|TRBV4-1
CASSQDGGSNTGELFF
TGCGCCAGCAGCCAAGATGGCGGGTCGAACACCGGGGAGCTGTTTTTT
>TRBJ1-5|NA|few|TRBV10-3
CAISEREKPQHF
TGTGCCATCAGTGAGCGGGAGAAGCCCCAGCATTTT
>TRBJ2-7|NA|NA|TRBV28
CASTGQPSYEQYF
TGTGCCAGCACCGGACAGCCTTCCTACGAGCAGTACTTC
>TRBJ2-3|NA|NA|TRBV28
CASILGGTGTDTQYF
TGTGCCAGCATTCTGGGGGGGACAGGAACAGATACGCAGTATTTT
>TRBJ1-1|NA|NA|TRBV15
CATSEISAGNTEAFF
TGTGCCACCAGCGAGATTTCCGCGGGGAACACTGAAGCTTTCTTT
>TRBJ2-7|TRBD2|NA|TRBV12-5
CASGPSGGVLEQYF
TGTGCTAGTGGTCCTAGCGGGGGGGTTTTAGAGCAGTACTTC
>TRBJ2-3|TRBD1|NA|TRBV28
CASSLPGQGTDTQYF
TGTGCCAGCAGCTTACCGGGACAGGGAACAGATACGCAGTATTTT
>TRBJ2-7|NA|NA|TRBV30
CAWSQDRRGLTLGEQYF
TGTGCCTGGAGTCAGGACAGGAGGGGCCTTACATTGGGGGAGCAGTACTTC
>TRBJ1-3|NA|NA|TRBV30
CAAYRALGNTIYF
TGTGCCGCCTACAGGGCACTTGGAAACACCATATATTTT
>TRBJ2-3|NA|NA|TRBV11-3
CASSSPVGRDTQYF
TGTGCCAGCAGCTCCCCCGTGGGGAGAGATACGCAGTATTTT
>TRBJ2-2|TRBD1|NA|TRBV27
CASSLRRQSWDRGDTGELFF
TGTGCCAGCAGTTTAAGAAGACAGTCTTGGGACAGGGGTGACACCGGGGAGCTGTTTTTT
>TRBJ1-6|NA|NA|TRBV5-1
CASREGSSYNSPLHF
TGCGCCAGCAGGGAGGGGAGCTCCTATAATTCACCCCTCCACTTT
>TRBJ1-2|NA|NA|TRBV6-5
CASSYSNVAGYTF
TGTGCCAGCAGTTACTCGAACGTGGCTGGCTACACCTTC
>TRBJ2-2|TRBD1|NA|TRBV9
CASNPQTGTANLNTGELFF
TGTGCCAGCAACCCACAAACCGGGACAGCGAACTTGAACACCGGGGAGCTGTTTTTT
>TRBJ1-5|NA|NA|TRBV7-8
CASSSRIGGGNQPQHF
TGTGCCAGCAGCTCCCGGATAGGGGGTGGGAATCAGCCCCAGCATTTT
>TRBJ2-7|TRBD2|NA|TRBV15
CATSAGTSGRFEQYF
TGTGCCACCAGCGCGGGGACTAGCGGGAGGTTCGAGCAGTACTTC
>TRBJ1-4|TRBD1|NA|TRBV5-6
CASSPSTGIIEKLFF
TGTGCCAGCAGCCCGTCGACAGGGATAATTGAAAAACTGTTTTTT
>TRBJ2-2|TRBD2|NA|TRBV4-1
CASSPGSIAGANTGELFF
TGCGCCAGCAGCCCTGGATCAATAGCGGGAGCGAACACCGGGGAGCTGTTTTTT
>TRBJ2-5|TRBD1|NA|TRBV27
CASSLRQGSETQYF
TGTGCCAGCAGTCTACGACAGGGCTCGGAGACCCAGTACTTC
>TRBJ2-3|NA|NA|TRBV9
CASSAGGYTQYF
TGTGCCAGCAGCGCGGGCGGGTATACGCAGTATTTT
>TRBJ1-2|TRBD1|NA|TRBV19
CASVGDRGAYGYTF
TGTGCCAGTGTCGGAGACAGGGGAGCCTATGGCTACACCTTC
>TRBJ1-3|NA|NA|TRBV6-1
CASSQDSFSGNTIYF
TGTGCCAGCAGCCAGGACAGCTTCTCTGGAAACACCATATATTTT
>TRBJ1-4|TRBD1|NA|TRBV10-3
CAISENTGATEKLFF
TGTGCCATCAGTGAGAATACAGGGGCGACTGAAAAACTGTTTTTT
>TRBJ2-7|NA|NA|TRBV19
CASSILLETGFSYEQYF
TGTGCCAGTAGTATACTCCTCGAGACAGGATTCTCCTACGAGCAGTACTTC
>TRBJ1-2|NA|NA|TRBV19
CASNQLGPGGTDGYTF
TGTGCCAGCAATCAACTCGGACCCGGGGGGACTGATGGCTACACCTTC
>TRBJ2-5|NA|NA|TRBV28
CASSPHGGQETQYF
TGTGCCAGCAGCCCCCACGGGGGCCAAGAGACCCAGTACTTC
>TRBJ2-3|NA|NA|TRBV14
CASSQTHHNTGTDTQYF
TGTGCCAGCAGCCAGACCCACCACAACACAGGGACAGATACGCAGTATTTT
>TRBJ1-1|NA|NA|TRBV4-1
CASSQDRRSEAFF
TGCGCCAGCAGCCAAGATCGTCGGAGTGAAGCTTTCTTT
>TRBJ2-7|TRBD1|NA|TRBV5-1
CASSKVIGQGTSHSYEQYF
TGCGCCAGCAGCAAGGTTATAGGACAGGGGACCTCTCACTCCTACGAGCAGTACTTC
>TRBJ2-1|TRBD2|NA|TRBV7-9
CASSPLAGGHNEQFF
TGTGCCAGCAGCCCACTAGCGGGGGGTCACAATGAGCAGTTCTTC
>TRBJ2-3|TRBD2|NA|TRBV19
CASSLAGAGDTQYF
TGTGCCAGTAGTCTAGCGGGAGCCGGAGATACGCAGTATTTT
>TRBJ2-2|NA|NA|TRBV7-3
CASRAPIPSSRPYTGELFF
TGTGCCAGCAGGGCCCCAATCCCCTCTTCCAGGCCTTACACCGGGGAGCTGTTTTTT
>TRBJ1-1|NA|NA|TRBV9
CASSGGEVGTEAFF
TGTGCCAGCAGCGGTGGGGAGGTCGGGACTGAAGCTTTCTTT
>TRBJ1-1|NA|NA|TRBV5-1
CASSPGHMNTEAFF
TGCGCCAGCAGTCCGGGACACATGAACACTGAAGCTTTCTTT
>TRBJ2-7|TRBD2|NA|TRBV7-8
CASSRAGTSGYEQYF
TGTGCCAGCAGCCGGGCCGGGACTAGCGGCTACGAGCAGTACTTC
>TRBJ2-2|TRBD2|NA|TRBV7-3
CASSLNRGGNTGELFF
TGTGCCAGCAGCTTAAATCGCGGGGGGAACACCGGGGAGCTGTTTTTT
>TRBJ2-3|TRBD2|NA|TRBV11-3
CASSSPGLPTDTQYF
TGTGCCAGCAGCTCACCGGGACTACCAACAGATACGCAGTATTTT
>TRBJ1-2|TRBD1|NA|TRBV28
CASSQWDRGGYTF
TGTGCCAGCAGTCAGTGGGACAGGGGAGGCTACACCTTC